This T cell receptor beta chain was captured in a study of shared clonotypes between healthy human individuals. Study details: Sampling drew on donors who were a couple of women and three men aged 18 to 49. Points from the study as a whole: Represented genetic and exposure-history diversity was restricted by having few donors.

Comments on this clone: As yet, its antigen is unknown. This sample also contains other DNA sequences that code for the same CDR3.

In germline, CDR1 is GTSNPN, CDR2 SVGIG (reference sequence). Trimming took off 0 bases at V and 2 bases at J, with 10 bases between the two ends. The CDR3 contains 14 residues. Authors' analysis steps: From ImmunoSEQ came sequences covering only the junction and carrying no quality scores, so filtering differed. Clones were sequenced by immunoSEQ multiplex PCR, and TCRdb holds only the in-frame ones, with some missing. The DNA gave D and trimming, while V, J and clone size come from that table. The profile shows 2,500,000 or so clones, 93% of them singletons. The chain uses TRBV30 and TRBJ2-5; perhaps TRBD2 as D (6 bases). Input material: naive CD4+ T cells from PBMCs. Subset of the sample: CD45RA+ positively selected. The receptor was derived from a man between 18 and 29 years old in good health. Some clones in this sample may be carry-over from other donors' samples. CDR3 region: CAWSVGGNQETQYF. CDR3 DNA: TGTGCCTGGAGTGTAGGCGGGAATCAAGAGACCCAGTACTTC.